This entry lists 9 T cell receptor beta chains sequenced from one sample in a study of CDR3 diversity in severe acne. From the PCR reads, TCRdb called clonotypes with MiXCR, one entry per CDR3 protein. The data show some 90,000 distinct CDR3 sequences, 49% seen once. Sequencing was done on a sample of blood. Receptors originate from a male donor with severe acne vulgaris.

The gene calls are TRBV25-1 and TRBJ1-3; D gene uncertain. Germline assignment: CDR1 MGHDK and CDR2 SYGVNS. CDR3 length equals 13 residues. V lost 8 bases and J lost 0, with 8 bases in between. The CDR3 bases are TGTGCCAGCGTCCTGGGCTCTGGAAACACCATATATTTT. Translation: CASVLGSGNTIYF.

Relative to its sample, this clonotype is medium-sized (0.01 to 0.1%). This chain uses TRBV7-8 with TRBJ2-1; D perhaps matches TRBD1 (7 bases). CDR1 is SGHVS and CDR2 is FQNEAQ in the germline V gene. The CDR3 consists of 13 residues. The V gene lost 2 bases and the J gene lost 13 bases, with 15 bases spanning the gap. The CDR3 nucleotides read TGTGCCAGCAGCTTAAGGCCGCGGGACAGACAGTTCTTC. It specifies CASSLRPRDRQFF.

A few counts support this clonotype. It may be a read error: a sequence one base away is much more abundant. The chain links TRBV7-3 to TRBJ1-1; D is unclear. The CDR3 is 13 amino acids. CDR1 is SGHTA and CDR2 is FQGTGA in the germline V gene. V lost 6 bases, J lost 7 bases, and 15 bases lay in between. The CDR3 is CASSSVPGNEAFF. In DNA, the CDR3 is TGTGCCAGCAGTAGCGTCCCCGGGAATGAAGCTTTCTTT.

Worth noting for this clonotype: This is likely a read error, given that the CDR3 carries no conserved phenylalanine or tryptophan at its end. V and J are TRBV5-1 and TRBJ2-3; D gene ambiguous. Per the germline V gene, CDR1 is SGHRS and CDR2 is YFSETQ. The CDR3 runs to 12 residues. The CDR3 region is CASSPWADTQYS. Here the CDR3 DNA reads TGTGCCAGCAGCCCATGGGCAGATACGCAGTATTCT.

The chain combines TRBV20-1 with TRBJ1-1; perhaps TRBD1 as D (6 bases). V was pared by 1 base and J by 1 base, with 13 bases between. From germline, CDR1 is DFQATT and CDR2 SNEGSKA (reference sequence). This CDR3 is built from 15 residues. CDR3 nucleotide sequence: TGCAGTGCTAGAGGTAGTCACAGGGAGAACACTGAAGCTTTCTTT. It encodes CSARGSHRENTEAFF.

This clonotype was seen ten or more times. V usage is TRBV2 and J usage is TRBJ2-7; TRBD2 aligns across 11 bases. Germline V gene data show CDR1 as SNHLY and CDR2 as FYNNEI. The CDR3 sequence is 14 residues long. V lost 5 bases and J lost 7; bases outside the gene matches: 7. CDR3: CASSSSGGAWEQYF. DNA of the CDR3: TGTGCCAGCAGTAGTAGCGGGGGGGCGTGGGAGCAGTACTTC.

The V call is TRBV19, the J call TRBJ2-1; D is possibly TRBD1 (5 bases). V shed 4 bases and J shed 8 bases, with 21 bases lying between them. Germline V gene lookup returns CDR1 LNHDA and CDR2 SQIVND (reference sequence). The CDR3 length is 16 residues. The CDR3 DNA reads as TGTGCCAGTAGTAGAACAGGATCTATACAGGCCGATGAGCAGTTCTTC. This gives the protein CASSRTGSIQADEQFF.

The J gene is TRBJ2-1, the V gene TRBV4-3; the match to TRBD2 covers 8 bases. Germline V gene lookup returns CDR1 LGHNA and CDR2 YSLEER. This CDR3 is 17 amino acids long. The trim removed 2 bases at V and 2 bases at J, leaving 8 bases unmatched. The CDR3 spells CASSQTTPAGAYNEQFF. Here the CDR3 DNA reads TGCGCCAGCAGCCAAACTACACCAGCGGGGGCCTACAATGAGCAGTTCTTC.

Note on this clonotype: Since a much larger clone is just one base distant, this may be a read error. V gene TRBV19 combines with J gene TRBJ1-5, with D perhaps matching TRBD1 (5 bases). The V end lost 3 bases, the J end lost 2 bases, and 5 bases lay between the germline ends. The CDR3 extends over 13 amino acids. The germline gives CDR1 LNHDA, CDR2 SQIVND (reference sequence). The CDR3 DNA follows: TGTGCCAGTAGTATGGGGGGCAATCAGCCCCAGCATTTT. This gives the protein CASSMGGNQPQHF. Combining the CDR3 with reference TRBV19 and TRBJ1-5 gives the whole variable domain DGGITQSPKYLFRKEGQNVTLSCEQNLNHDAMYWYRQDPGQGLRLIYYSQIVNDFQKGDIAEGYSVSREKKESFPLTVTSAQKNPTAFYLCASSMGGNQPQHFGDGTRLSIL.